This TCR beta chain was profiled in a study of cytomegalovirus exposure and HLA in healthy donors. Study outcomes and limitations: In an earlier analysis, productive rearrangement rates for most beta V segments clustered near 87% or 30%. In a later analysis, HLA-associated beta chains showed higher expansion and lower generation probabilities than comparable chains. For cytomegalovirus status, the classifier reportedly gave diagnoses with high specificity and sensitivity. Common viral pathogens were later found to be apparently linked to several of the most significant clusters.

Vbeta (60) and Jbeta (13) primers were used in the PCR. Clones were sequenced by immunoSEQ multiplex PCR, and TCRdb holds only the in-frame ones, with some missing. The profile shows 150,000 to 180,000 clones, around 68% of them singletons. As concerns this clone: Its cognate antigen is unknown.

Germline V gene sequence: CDR1 MGHDK, CDR2 SYGVNS. Trimming cost V 1 base and J 4 bases, with 13 bases left between them. The CDR3 contains 16 residues. J is TRBJ2-2 and V is TRBV25-1, with D possibly being TRBD1 (6 bases). The TCR originated in a man younger than 40 in good health and CMV-seronegative. Sequencing used PBMCs. The CDR3 sequence is CASSESRGTGTGELFF. CDR3 nucleotide sequence: TGTGCCAGCAGTGAATCCAGGGGAACGGGCACCGGGGAGCTGTTTTTT.